What follows are 22 T cell receptor beta chains derived from one specimen sequenced in a study of blood T cell repertoires in COVID-19. Data came from immunoSEQ multiplex PCR; TCRdb stores just in-frame clones and leaves some out. In the table there are 210,000 or so clones, around four fifths of which are singletons. Sequencing was carried out using peripheral blood. These receptor sequences come from a man over 45 with active or convalescent COVID-19.

The chain is built from TRBV4-1 and TRBJ2-2; 8 nucleotides line up with TRBD1. In germline, CDR1 is MGHRA, CDR2 YSYEKL. The junction had 5 bases not matched to a gene; V was cut back by 1 base and J by 1 base. This CDR3 spans 17 amino acids. The CDR3: CASSQGPGQVNTGELFF. As DNA, the CDR3 is TGCGCCAGCAGCCAAGGGCCGGGACAGGTGAACACCGGGGAGCTGTTTTTT.

The V call is TRBV19, the J call TRBJ2-7; weak D call: TRBD1 (5 bases). Germline assignment: CDR1 LNHDA and CDR2 SQIVND (reference sequence). Trimming removed 5 bases at V and 0 bases at J, with 11 bases between. The CDR3 runs 14 residues. CDR3 sequence reads: CASSSQVSSYEQYF. The CDR3 DNA is TGTGCCAGTAGTTCACAGGTTTCCTCCTACGAGCAGTACTTC.

The gene calls are TRBV6-1 and TRBJ2-7; the match to TRBD1 covers 8 bases. The CDR3 is 12 residues long. With 6 bases clipped from V and 6 bases from J, the junction kept 4 bases outside the gene matches. Looked up from germline, CDR1 is MNHNS and CDR2 is SASEGT. The chain's CDR3 is CASSRTGSEQYF. Written as DNA, the CDR3 is TGTGCCAGCAGCCGGACAGGGTCCGAGCAGTACTTC.

The V gene is TRBV5-6, the J gene TRBJ2-2, with a tentative D call TRBD2 (6 bases). Per germline, CDR1 SGHDT and CDR2 YYEEEE. The CDR3 has 14 amino acids. V was cut by 6 bases and J by 4 bases, with 13 bases left in between. CDR3 sequence reads: CASTEGRITGELFF. CDR3 in DNA: TGTGCCAGCACGGAGGGGCGAATCACCGGGGAGCTGTTTTTT.

This rearrangement joins TRBV9 to TRBJ2-5, with D perhaps matching TRBD2 (7 bases). Germline CDR1 reads SGDLS; CDR2 reads YYNGEE. Trimming pared 1 base from V and 1 base from J, leaving 8 bases between. The CDR3 contains 14 residues. The CDR3 here is CASSVRGGQETQYF. CDR3 DNA sequence: TGTGCCAGCAGCGTAAGGGGGGGCCAAGAGACCCAGTACTTC.

The chain joins TRBV5-1 to TRBJ1-1, with D possibly being TRBD1 (6 bases). Germline CDR1 reads SGHRS; CDR2 reads YFSETQ. There are 14 residues in the CDR3. The V and J ends lost 4 bases and 0 bases respectively, with 10 bases between them. CDR3 in amino acids: CASSLRDMNTEAFF. DNA for the CDR3: TGCGCCAGCAGCCTCCGGGACATGAACACTGAAGCTTTCTTT.

The rearrangement joins TRBV13 to TRBJ2-7; 8 bases map to TRBD2. After removal of 6 bases from V and 2 bases from J, the junction contained 15 bases not matched to a gene. The length of the CDR3 is 17 residues. Germline V gene sequence: CDR1 PRHDT, CDR2 FYEKMQ (reference sequence). The CDR3 DNA follows: TGTGCCAGCAGGCCATCCCGCCGGGAGGGGAGCACCTACGAGCAGTACTTC. This encodes CASRPSRREGSTYEQYF.

This chain links TRBV9 with TRBJ1-1; D is unresolved. V gave up 3 bases and J gave up 1 base, with 10 bases separating them. CDR1 is SGDLS and CDR2 is YYNGEE in the germline V gene. This CDR3 is 14 amino acids long. CDR3 amino acids: CASSASVTNTEAFF. CDR3 DNA: TGTGCCAGCAGCGCCTCGGTTACGAACACTGAAGCTTTCTTT.

The chain recombines TRBV4-2 with TRBJ2-3; TRBD2 matches 11 bases. Germline-derived CDR1 and CDR2 are LGHNA and YNFKEQ. The J segment lost 4 bases and the V segment lost 5 bases, leaving 11 bases of the junction unmatched. This CDR3 is 17 amino acids long. The CDR3 DNA reads as TGTGCCAGCAGCTCAGATAATAGCGGGGGGGCCCCAGATACGCAGTATTTT. Encoded protein: CASSSDNSGGAPDTQYF.

CDR3 sequence reads: CASSFRQAHSPLHF. CDR3 in DNA: TGTGCCAGCAGTTTCCGACAGGCTCATTCACCCCTCCACTTT. The chain is built from TRBV28 and TRBJ1-6; TRBD1 is a possible D gene (6 bases). The CDR3 extends over 14 amino acids. From germline, CDR1 is MDHEN and CDR2 SYDVKM. The V gene lost 3 bases and the J gene lost 8 bases, with 11 bases spanning the gap.

This clone appeared a single time. The chain recombines TRBV7-6 with TRBJ1-5, with D perhaps TRBD1 (6 bases). Germline assignment: CDR1 SGHVS and CDR2 FNYEAQ. This CDR3 region has 16 residues. Trimming removed 5 bases at V and 1 base at J, with 15 bases between. Here the CDR3 reads CASSPAAGGSNQPQHF. Here the CDR3 DNA reads TGTGCCAGCAGCCCGGCGGCGGGGGGCAGCAATCAGCCCCAGCATTTT.

The chain couples TRBV6-1 to TRBJ2-7; a possible D gene is TRBD2 (7 bases). Germline values: CDR1 MNHNS, CDR2 SASEGT. The CDR3 is 17 residues long. Trimming took off 3 bases at V and 6 bases at J, with 24 bases between the two ends. CDR3 loop: CASSEEDRFGGTIEQYF. The CDR3 bases are TGTGCCAGCAGTGAGGAAGACAGGTTCGGGGGGACTATCGAGCAGTACTTC.

V is TRBV5-1 and J is TRBJ1-1, with 8 bases identical to TRBD1. Trimming cost V 4 bases and J 2 bases; bases outside gene matches: 7. This CDR3 comprises 15 residues. Germline CDR1 reads SGHRS; CDR2 reads YFSETQ. The CDR3: CASSPMTGANTEAFF. CDR3 in DNA: TGCGCCAGCAGCCCGATGACAGGGGCTAACACTGAAGCTTTCTTT.

This clone was seen once. The chain is built from TRBV27 and TRBJ1-2; 10 bases agree with TRBD1. With V trimmed by 2 bases and J by 4 bases, 7 bases remained unmatched. Germline V gene data show CDR1 as MNHEY and CDR2 as SMNVEV (reference sequence). This CDR3 contains 16 residues. The CDR3 is CASSLGRQGALYGYTF. The CDR3 DNA is TGTGCCAGCAGTTTAGGGCGACAGGGGGCACTCTATGGCTACACCTTC.

This chain connects TRBV7-3 to TRBJ2-1; 7 bases agree with TRBD2. Trimming at V came to 0 bases and at J to 10 bases, leaving 9 bases not matched to a gene. This CDR3 spans 15 amino acids. Germline loops: CDR1 SGHTA, CDR2 FQGTGA. The CDR3 nucleotides are TGTGCCAGCAGCTTAACGGCACTAGCGTCTGGCGAGCAGTTCTTC. It codes for CASSLTALASGEQFF.

This chain connects TRBV19 to TRBJ2-1; TRBD1 aligns across 7 bases. J was trimmed by 7 bases and V by 7 bases; bases with no gene match: 7. The CDR3 extends over 13 amino acids. Per germline, CDR1 LNHDA and CDR2 SQIVND (reference sequence). The CDR3 nucleotides are TGTGCCAGTACCCCGACAGGGTGGAATGAGCAGTTCTTC. Translated, it gives CASTPTGWNEQFF.

The V gene is TRBV24-1, the J gene TRBJ1-2; a weak D match, TRBD1 (6 bases). Per germline, CDR1 KGHDR and CDR2 SFDVKD. V was trimmed by 4 bases and J by 8 bases, leaving 10 bases between them. The CDR3 extends over 12 amino acids. CDR3 coding DNA: TGTGCCACCAGTGAACAGGGTAGGGGCTACACCTTC. Translating it yields CATSEQGRGYTF.

This clone came up a few times. The V and J genes are TRBV11-1 and TRBJ2-1, with 7 bases lining up with TRBD2. Germline CDR1 SGHAT, CDR2 FQDESV (reference sequence). Unmatched junction bases numbered 4, after V lost 5 bases and J lost 0 bases. This CDR3 is built from 15 residues. The CDR3 sequence: CASSTRLASYNEQFF. CDR3 nucleotides: TGTGCCAGCAGCACCCGACTAGCCTCCTACAATGAGCAGTTCTTC. The full variable domain, rest sourced from reference TRBV11-1 and TRBJ2-1, is EAEVAQSPRYKITEKSQAVAFWCDPISGHATLYWYRQILGQGPELLVQFQDESVVDDSQLPKDRFSAERLKGVDSTLKIQPAELGDSAMYLCASSTRLASYNEQFFGPGTRLTVL.

This sequence joins TRBV7-2 and TRBJ1-1; D is unresolved. Germline CDR1 reads SGHTA; CDR2 reads FQGNSA. The length of the CDR3 is 14 residues. V was cut by 3 bases and J by 6 bases, with 14 bases left in between. CDR3 in amino acids: CASSFTISGAEAFF. The DNA for the CDR3 is TGTGCCAGCAGCTTTACAATTAGCGGGGCTGAAGCTTTCTTT. The variable domain in full, completed from reference TRBV7-2 and TRBJ1-1, reads GAGVSQSPSNKVTEKGKDVELRCDPISGHTALYWYRQSLGQGLEFLIYFQGNSAPDKSGLPSDRFSAERTGGSVSTLTIQRTQQEDSAVYLCASSFTISGAEAFFGQGTRLTVV.

The rearrangement uses TRBV29-1 and TRBJ2-2, with D tentatively TRBD1 (5 bases). In germline, CDR1 is SQVTM, CDR2 ANQGSEA. Between the trimmed V and J ends, which lost 6 bases and 7 bases, there was a span of 9 bases. The length of the CDR3 is 11 residues. In DNA, the CDR3 is TGCAGCGTCTCCGACAGCGGGGAGCTGTTTTTT. This encodes CSVSDSGELFF.

V is TRBV18 and J is TRBJ1-5; 9 bases agree with TRBD1. The CDR3 spans 15 residues. The ends lost 3 bases at V and 5 bases at J; junction bases unmatched: 5. The germline gives CDR1 KGHSH, CDR2 LQKENI. This CDR3 is CASSPGTGTHQPQHF. CDR3 DNA: TGTGCCAGCTCACCGGGGACAGGGACCCATCAGCCCCAGCATTTT.

The rearrangement uses TRBV6-5 and TRBJ1-2; D uncertain. Germline V gene data show CDR1 as MNHEY and CDR2 as SVGAGI. V was cut by 7 bases and J by 0 bases, with 15 bases left in between. The CDR3 contains 15 residues. The CDR3 sequence: CASTKLMGPNYGYTF. The CDR3 nucleotides are TGTGCCAGCACTAAACTCATGGGCCCTAACTATGGCTACACCTTC.